What follows are 23 T cell receptor beta chains derived from one specimen sequenced in a study of early T cells in non-severe SARS-CoV-2 infection. MiXCR, applied by TCRdb to the 5' RACE reads, yields one record per CDR3 protein. This table has tens of thousands of distinct CDR3 sequences, over 9.5% appearing once. The material sequenced was whole blood. These receptors were obtained from an adult who was a healthcare worker with PCR-confirmed SARS-CoV-2 infection or an uninfected control (not recorded which).

This clonotype was found many times. The rearrangement links TRBV7-9 to TRBJ2-5; D not resolved. V was shortened by 3 bases and J by 0 bases, with 8 bases between the two germline ends. The CDR3 runs 14 residues. CDR1 and CDR2 (germline): SEHNR, FQNEAQ (reference sequence). The CDR3 sequence is CASSFAQYQETQYF. The CDR3 bases are TGTGCCAGCAGCTTCGCGCAATACCAAGAGACCCAGTACTTC.

Many counts were recorded for this clonotype. This chain joins TRBV7-2 and TRBJ2-1; D ambiguous. Germline loops: CDR1 SGHTA, CDR2 FQGNSA. The CDR3 contains 14 residues. V was clipped by 7 bases and J by 6 bases, with 16 bases between them. This CDR3 reads CASMPDGTFNEQFF. The CDR3 coding sequence is TGTGCCAGCATGCCGGACGGAACCTTCAATGAGCAGTTCTTC.

This clonotype was found a few times. The chain recombines TRBV9 with TRBJ2-3; D unclear. V was shortened by 3 bases and J by 1 base, with 12 bases between the two germline ends. This CDR3 spans 15 amino acids. Per the germline V gene, CDR1 is SGDLS and CDR2 is YYNGEE. This CDR3 reads CASSADLVGTDTQYF. The CDR3 DNA sequence: TGTGCCAGCAGCGCCGACTTGGTTGGCACAGATACGCAGTATTTT.

The CDR3 sequence: CASSEIYRKAFF. CDR3 DNA: TGTGCCAGCAGTGAAATTTATCGGAAAGCTTTCTTT. V usage is TRBV2 and J usage is TRBJ1-1, with D unresolved. Trimming stripped 2 bases from V and 9 bases from J, with 10 bases between. Germline CDR1 is SNHLY and CDR2 is FYNNEI. The CDR3 is made up of 12 amino acids.

This clonotype was seen many times. The chain has TRBV5-6 and TRBJ1-1; D is uncertain. Trimming pared 4 bases from V and 5 bases from J, leaving 15 bases between. There are 14 residues in the CDR3. Germline-derived CDR1 and CDR2 are SGHDT and YYEEEE. The CDR3 nucleotides are TGTGCCAGCAGCCGGGGATATGTCTATACTGAAGCTTTCTTT. This translates into CASSRGYVYTEAFF.

This clonotype was counted ten times or more. The gene calls are TRBV10-2 and TRBJ2-7; the D gene is possibly TRBD1 (6 bases). V was trimmed by 6 bases and J by 6 bases, leaving 15 bases between them. This CDR3 spans 13 amino acids. The germline V gene encodes CDR1 WSHSY and CDR2 SAAADI. CDR3 in amino acids: CASSRGQQREQYF. CDR3 nucleotide sequence: TGCGCCAGCAGCAGGGGCCAGCAACGCGAGCAGTACTTC.

CDR3 in amino acids: CASSSERGTQYF. The DNA for the CDR3 is TGCGCCAGCAGCTCCGAGCGGGGGACCCAGTACTTC. This chain joins TRBV5-1 and TRBJ2-5, with TRBD2 matching 7 bases. J was trimmed by 7 bases and V by 3 bases; bases with no gene match: 3. Germline V lookup: CDR1 SGHRS, CDR2 YFSETQ. The CDR3 contains 12 residues.

This clonotype was counted a few times. The V gene is TRBV6-5, the J gene TRBJ2-7; the D is unclear. V lost 3 bases to trimming and J lost 6 bases, with 9 bases between them. This CDR3 is 12 amino acids long. Per the germline V gene, CDR1 is MNHEY and CDR2 is SVGAGI. CDR3 coding DNA: TGTGCCAGCAGTTATAAGTTCGGCGAGCAGTACTTC. It encodes CASSYKFGEQYF.

The table lists this clonotype with a few counts. The chain links TRBV7-9 to TRBJ2-2; 9 bases align to TRBD2. V shed 6 bases, J shed 6 bases, and the junction held 8 bases outside the gene matches. CDR1 and CDR2 from the germline V gene are SEHNR and FQNEAQ (reference sequence). The length of the CDR3 is 15 residues. The CDR3 DNA reads as TGTGCCAGCAGGCCTAGCGGGGTCCCACCCGGGGAGCTGTTTTTT. It specifies CASRPSGVPPGELFF.

This clonotype was observed a few times. The chain recombines TRBV6-1 with TRBJ2-7, with D possibly TRBD2 on 5 matching bases. V was clipped by 4 bases and J by 2 bases, with 15 bases between them. The CDR3 runs to 15 residues. Per the germline V gene, CDR1 is MNHNS and CDR2 is SASEGT. CDR3 sequence reads: CASSVIRGFTYEQYF. The CDR3 DNA follows: TGTGCCAGCAGTGTAATCCGGGGATTCACCTACGAGCAGTACTTC.

This clonotype was observed a handful of times. For the CDR3, the DNA is TGCAGTGCTAAGACGGCGCCGGTCAATGAGCAGTTCTTC. Translated: CSAKTAPVNEQFF. This chain connects TRBV20-1 to TRBJ2-1; D is unresolved. The CDR3 is 13 residues long. V lost 4 bases to trimming and J lost 6 bases, with 13 bases between them. Germline assignment: CDR1 DFQATT and CDR2 SNEGSKA (reference sequence).

In its sample, this clonotype ranks as medium-sized. The chain is built from TRBV7-2 and TRBJ2-1, with 7 bases lining up with TRBD2. Trimming cost V 7 bases and J 7 bases; bases outside gene matches: 10. The CDR3 covers 14 residues. Germline-derived CDR1 and CDR2 are SGHTA and FQGNSA. The CDR3 region has the DNA TGTGCCAGCAAGGATCTAGCGGAAAGGAATGAGCAGTTCTTC. This codes for CASKDLAERNEQFF. The variable domain in full, completed from reference TRBV7-2 and TRBJ2-1, reads GAGVSQSPSNKVTEKGKDVELRCDPISGHTALYWYRQSLGQGLEFLIYFQGNSAPDKSGLPSDRFSAERTGGSVSTLTIQRTQQEDSAVYLCASKDLAERNEQFFGPGTRLTVL.

This clonotype was detected many times. The gene calls are TRBV20-1 and TRBJ1-1; TRBD1 matches 9 bases. This CDR3 contains 15 residues. The germline V gene has CDR1 DFQATT and CDR2 SNEGSKA (reference sequence). The V gene end was trimmed by 3 bases and the J gene end by 1 base; junction bases not matched to a gene: 6. This CDR3 reads CSASSAGQGNTEAFF. The CDR3 DNA reads TGCAGTGCTAGTAGTGCGGGACAGGGGAACACTGAAGCTTTCTTT.

This clonotype was detected a few times. CDR3 in amino acids: CASSLVPSYEQYF. CDR3 sequence (DNA): TGTGCCAGCAGCTTAGTCCCCTCCTACGAGCAGTACTTC. The rearrangement links TRBV7-6 to TRBJ2-7; unclear D gene. Trimming pared 1 base from V and 0 bases from J, leaving 4 bases between. The CDR3 covers 13 residues. The germline V gene has CDR1 SGHVS and CDR2 FNYEAQ.

A remark on this clonotype: Mismatch with germline at one junction end may stem from a read error. The CDR3 loop reads CAGSLSRWGERNTDTQYF. The DNA of the CDR3 is TGTGCCGGCAGCTTAAGCCGCTGGGGCGAAAGAAACACAGATACGCAGTATTTT. The chain couples TRBV11-3 to TRBJ2-3, with a weak D call TRBD1 (5 bases). The CDR3 spans 18 residues. Germline V CDR1 and CDR2: SGHNT, YENEEA.

The V and J genes are TRBV7-8 and TRBJ2-5; the match to TRBD1 covers 8 bases. Per the germline V gene, CDR1 is SGHVS and CDR2 is FQNEAQ. This CDR3 has 14 residues. Trimming cost V 5 bases and J 4 bases; bases outside gene matches: 6. The CDR3 spells CASSPQGVGETQYF. For the CDR3, the DNA is TGTGCCAGCAGCCCACAGGGGGTAGGAGAGACCCAGTACTTC.

By share of the sample, this clonotype is medium-sized (0.01 to 0.1%). The chain is built from TRBV6-2 or TRBV6-3 and TRBJ1-2; D is ambiguous. The CDR3 consists of 14 residues. Germline V CDR1 and CDR2: MNHEY, SVGEGT. The germline V and J ends were trimmed by 2 bases and 8 bases, with 15 bases remaining between them. CDR3 sequence (DNA): TGTGCCAGCAGTTACCAGAGTCAGTCGTCGGGCTACACCTTC. Translated, it gives CASSYQSQSSGYTF.

This clonotype was recorded many times. The V gene is TRBV12-3 or TRBV12-4, the J gene TRBJ2-2, with 8 positions matching TRBD2. V shed 10 bases, J shed 6 bases, and the junction held 10 bases outside the gene matches. This CDR3 is 14 amino acids long. The CDR3 is CATRELAVAGELFF. For the CDR3, the DNA is TGTGCCACCCGGGAACTAGCGGTCGCCGGGGAGCTGTTTTTT.

The chain carries TRBV2 and TRBJ2-1; 9 nucleotides agree with TRBD2. CDR3 length equals 14 residues. V lost 7 bases to trimming and J lost 5 bases; unmatched junction nucleotides: 6. From germline, CDR1 is SNHLY and CDR2 FYNNEI. The CDR3 reads CASILTSGNNEQFF. The DNA for the CDR3 is TGTGCCAGCATCTTGACTAGCGGTAACAATGAGCAGTTCTTC.

This clonotype was seen a few times. This sequence joins TRBV11-2 and TRBJ1-1; TRBD1 matches at 7 bases. The germline gives CDR1 SGHAT, CDR2 FQNNGV. J gave up 11 bases and V 9 bases, and 9 bases lay outside the gene matches. CDR3 length: 11 residues. Here the CDR3 reads CASETGRIAFF. CDR3 DNA sequence: TGTGCCAGTGAGACAGGGAGGATCGCTTTCTTT.

This clonotype was found once. The rearrangement uses TRBV12-3 or TRBV12-4 and TRBJ1-1, with D maybe TRBD1 (5 bases). The CDR3 extends over 13 amino acids. V dropped 6 bases and J dropped 10 bases, with 18 bases sitting between them. CDR3 in amino acids: CASSLLEVGPAFF. The CDR3 DNA follows: TGTGCCAGCAGCCTTTTAGAGGTGGGGCCAGCTTTCTTT.

This clonotype was observed a handful of times. This chain links TRBV20-1 with TRBJ2-1; the match to TRBD2 covers 13 bases. Germline V gene data show CDR1 as DFQATT and CDR2 as SNEGSKA (reference sequence). This CDR3 spans 14 amino acids. V gave up 7 bases and J gave up 9 bases; unmatched junction bases: 9. The CDR3 DNA sequence: TGCAGTGGCCCTACTAGCGGGAGGGCCGGTGAGCAGTTCTTC. Residues: CSGPTSGRAGEQFF.

There are many counts of this clonotype. Written as DNA, the CDR3 is TGTGCCAGCAGCGGAGGGGTCACCGGGGAGCTGTTTTTT. Residues: CASSGGVTGELFF. The chain uses TRBV6-6 and TRBJ2-2; TRBD2 might be the D (6 bases). The V end lost 6 bases, the J end lost 4 bases, and 9 bases lay between the germline ends. The CDR3 loop spans 13 amino acids. Germline V gene data show CDR1 as MNHNY and CDR2 as SVGAGI (reference sequence).